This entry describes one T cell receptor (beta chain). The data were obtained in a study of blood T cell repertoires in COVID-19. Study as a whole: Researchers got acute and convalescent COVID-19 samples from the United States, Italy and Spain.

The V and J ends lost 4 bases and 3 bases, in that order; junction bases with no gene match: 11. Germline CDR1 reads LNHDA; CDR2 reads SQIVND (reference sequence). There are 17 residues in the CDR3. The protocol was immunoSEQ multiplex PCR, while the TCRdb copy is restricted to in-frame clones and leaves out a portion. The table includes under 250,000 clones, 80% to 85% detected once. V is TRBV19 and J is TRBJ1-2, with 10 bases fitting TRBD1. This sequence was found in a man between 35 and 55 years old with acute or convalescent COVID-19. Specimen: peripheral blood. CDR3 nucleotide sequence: TGTGCCAGTAGTAAAGGGACAGGGGAAGTGAATTACTATGGCTACACCTTC. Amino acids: CASSKGTGEVNYYGYTF.